A selection of T cell receptor beta chains follows, all from one sample in a study of CD8+ T cells in alopecia areata. Some clones are missing from TCRdb's copy, which holds only in-frame ones; the method was immunoSEQ multiplex PCR. This sample has more than 140,000 clones, with 86% found just once. The sample was CD8+ T cells sorted from blood, taken at week 4, from a patient treated with tofacitinib. The receptors derive from a human donor with alopecia areata. Each CDR3 is given with its conserved first and last residue. The D gene is left open where the match is weak. The size of a clone is reported for some rows only, either as once, few or many, or as a class for expanded clones.

v_gene	abundance	d_gene	j_gene	CDR3aa	CDR3nt
TRBV30	once	.	TRBJ1-2	CAWIYAPDLDGYTF	TGTGCCTGGATCTACGCACCGGACCTAGATGGCTACACCTTC
TRBV27	.	.	TRBJ2-1	CASSIGSYNEQFF	TGTGCCAGCAGTATTGGCTCCTACAATGAGCAGTTCTTC
TRBV5-4	.	TRBD2	TRBJ2-1	CASSLEASGGLQFF	TGTGCCAGCAGCTTGGAGGCTAGCGGGGGACTGCAGTTCTTC
TRBV5-8	.	.	TRBJ1-1	CASSADIGAEAFF	TGTGCCAGCAGCGCCGACATAGGGGCTGAAGCTTTCTTT
TRBV27	.	.	TRBJ1-1	CASSFSITLNTEAFF	TGTGCCAGCAGTTTTAGCATCACTTTGAACACTGAAGCTTTCTTT
TRBV28	few	TRBD1	TRBJ1-5	CASSQGTGEHQPQHF	TGTGCCAGCAGCCAGGGGACAGGGGAGCATCAGCCCCAGCATTTT
TRBV30	once	.	TRBJ2-3	CAWSTQSDTQYF	TGTGCCTGGAGTACCCAGTCAGATACGCAGTATTTT
TRBV9	.	TRBD2	TRBJ2-3	CASSAEAGTSGTDTQYF	TGTGCCAGCAGCGCAGAAGCCGGGACTAGCGGCACAGATACGCAGTATTTT
TRBV7-8	once	TRBD1	TRBJ2-1	CASSRDRGLLGEQFF	TGTGCCAGCAGCCGGGACAGGGGGCTTCTTGGGGAGCAGTTCTTC
TRBV5-6	once	.	TRBJ1-1	CASSLASGVTEAFF	TGTGCCAGCAGCTTGGCCTCAGGGGTTACTGAAGCTTTCTTT
TRBV5-1	few	.	TRBJ2-7	CASSRRTGGYEQYF	TGCGCCAGCAGCCGCAGGACAGGAGGGTACGAGCAGTACTTC
TRBV10-3	once	TRBD2	TRBJ2-5	CAISESNSGVLQETQYF	TGTGCCATCAGTGAGTCGAATAGCGGGGTCTTACAAGAGACCCAGTACTTC
TRBV7-9	.	.	TRBJ1-1	CASSPPAGDAEAFF	TGTGCCAGCAGCCCCCCCGCGGGAGACGCTGAAGCTTTCTTT
TRBV27	.	.	TRBJ2-7	CASSSLRGYEQYF	TGTGCCAGCAGTTCGCTCAGGGGCTACGAGCAGTACTTC
TRBV19	.	.	TRBJ1-5	CASSNEWSNQPQHF	TGTGCCAGTAGTAACGAATGGAGCAATCAGCCCCAGCATTTT
TRBV5-6	.	.	TRBJ1-2	CASSLNEGYTF	TGTGCCAGCAGCTTGAATGAGGGCTACACCTTC
TRBV5-1	.	TRBD1	TRBJ2-4	CASSLGQGAKNIQYF	TGCGCCAGCAGCTTGGGACAGGGGGCCAAAAACATTCAGTACTTC
TRBV9	.	TRBD1	TRBJ2-1	CASSTRRDRVNNEQFF	TGTGCCAGCAGCACCCGCCGGGACAGGGTAAACAATGAGCAGTTCTTC
TRBV5-4	.	.	TRBJ2-7	CASSPRADSQIYEQYF	TGTGCCAGCAGCCCACGCGCCGACAGCCAAATCTACGAGCAGTACTTC
TRBV5-1	.	TRBD2	TRBJ2-5	CASSLDVLAGDQETQYF	TGCGCCAGCAGCTTGGATGTCCTAGCGGGAGACCAAGAGACCCAGTACTTC
TRBV29-1	.	.	TRBJ2-7	CSVGLGGYEQYF	TGCAGCGTGGGGCTAGGGGGCTACGAGCAGTACTTC
TRBV5-5	once	.	TRBJ2-7	CASSPRDTSYEQYF	TGTGCCAGCAGCCCCCGGGACACATCCTACGAGCAGTACTTC
TRBV6-6	.	.	TRBJ1-1	CASSLAVEAFF	TGTGCCAGCAGTCTTGCAGTGGAGGCTTTCTTT
TRBV9	.	TRBD1	TRBJ2-6	CASSVDRVWSSGANVLTF	TGTGCCAGCAGTGTAGACAGGGTATGGTCCTCCGGGGCCAACGTCCTGACTTTC
TRBV29-1	.	.	TRBJ2-4	CSVEAPPAKNIQYF	TGCAGCGTTGAGGCTCCCCCAGCCAAAAACATTCAGTACTTC
TRBV5-1	.	TRBD1	TRBJ2-3	CASSLGQALTDTQYF	TGCGCCAGCAGCCTGGGACAGGCTCTCACAGATACGCAGTATTTT
TRBV6-1	.	TRBD1	TRBJ2-3	CASSGGQGTDTQYF	TGTGCCAGCAGTGGGGGACAGGGGACAGATACGCAGTATTTT
TRBV6-4	.	.	TRBJ2-3	CASSVGTSSTDTQYF	TGTGCCAGCAGTGTCGGGACTTCCTCCACAGATACGCAGTATTTT
TRBV19	.	.	TRBJ1-4	CASSIGSLEKLFF	TGTGCCAGTAGTATCGGGTCTCTTGAAAAACTGTTTTTT
TRBV29-1	.	.	TRBJ1-2	CSVEEDVGYTF	TGCAGCGTTGAAGAGGACGTTGGCTACACCTTC
TRBV23-1	.	.	TRBJ1-5	CASSQRGGSNQPQHF	TGCGCCAGCAGTCAGAGGGGTGGGAGCAATCAGCCCCAGCATTTT
TRBV2	.	.	TRBJ2-7	CASLKGIPSYEQYF	TGTGCCAGTCTGAAGGGGATCCCCTCCTACGAGCAGTACTTC
TRBV7-9	.	.	TRBJ2-7	CASSPSSSYEQYF	TGTGCCAGCAGCCCCAGTAGCTCCTACGAGCAGTACTTC
TRBV29-1	.	.	TRBJ2-7	CSVGTDSYEQYF	TGCAGCGTTGGGACGGATTCCTACGAGCAGTACTTC
TRBV4-1	once	.	TRBJ2-1	CASSQAGSSYNEQFF	TGCGCCAGCAGCCAGGCGGGTAGCTCCTACAATGAGCAGTTCTTC
TRBV7-9	.	.	TRBJ1-2	CASSDRTANNYGYTF	TGTGCCAGCAGCGACCGGACCGCTAATAACTATGGCTACACCTTC
TRBV5-4	once	.	TRBJ2-2	CASRVGAGELFF	TGTGCCAGCCGAGTCGGGGCCGGGGAGCTGTTTTTT
TRBV29-1	.	.	TRBJ2-7	CSVETDNSYEQYF	TGCAGCGTTGAGACCGACAACTCCTACGAGCAGTACTTC
TRBV7-9	.	TRBD1	TRBJ2-7	CASSRDRGLLGEQYF	TGTGCCAGCAGCCGGGACAGGGGGCTTCTCGGCGAGCAGTACTTC
TRBV27	once	.	TRBJ1-1	CASIIGTEAFF	TGTGCCAGCATTATTGGGACTGAAGCTTTCTTT
TRBV7-9	.	.	TRBJ2-2	CASSLLIDGELFF	TGTGCCAGCAGCTTATTAATCGACGGGGAGCTGTTTTTT
TRBV4-1	.	TRBD1	TRBJ1-2	CASSIPGQGINGYTF	TGCGCCAGCAGCATCCCGGGACAGGGTATTAATGGCTACACCTTC
TRBV27	few	TRBD2	TRBJ2-3	CASIPPRAGGPPDTQYF	TGTGCCAGCATCCCTCCGAGAGCGGGGGGGCCCCCAGATACGCAGTATTTT
TRBV25-1	.	.	TRBJ1-3	CASIDSGNTIYF	TGTGCCAGCATTGACTCTGGAAACACCATATATTTT
TRBV4-1	.	.	TRBJ1-1	CASSQARGQRIREGNTEAFF	TGCGCCAGCAGCCAAGCCCGGGGTCAGAGAATACGGGAAGGGAACACTGAAGCTTTCTTT
TRBV27	.	.	TRBJ2-3	CASSLFSGPVDTQYF	TGTGCCAGCAGTTTATTTAGCGGTCCAGTCGATACGCAGTATTTT